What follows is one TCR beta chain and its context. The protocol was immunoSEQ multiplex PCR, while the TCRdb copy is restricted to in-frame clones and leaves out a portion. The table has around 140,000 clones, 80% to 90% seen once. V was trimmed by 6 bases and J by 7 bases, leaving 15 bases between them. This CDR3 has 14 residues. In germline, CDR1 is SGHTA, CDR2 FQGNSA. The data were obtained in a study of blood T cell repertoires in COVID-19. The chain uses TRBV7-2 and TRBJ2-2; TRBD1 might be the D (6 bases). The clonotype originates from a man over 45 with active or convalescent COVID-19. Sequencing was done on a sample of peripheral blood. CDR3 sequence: CASRDSVLNGELFF. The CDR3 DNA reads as TGTGCCAGCAGGGACAGTGTTTTGAACGGGGAGCTGTTTTTT.